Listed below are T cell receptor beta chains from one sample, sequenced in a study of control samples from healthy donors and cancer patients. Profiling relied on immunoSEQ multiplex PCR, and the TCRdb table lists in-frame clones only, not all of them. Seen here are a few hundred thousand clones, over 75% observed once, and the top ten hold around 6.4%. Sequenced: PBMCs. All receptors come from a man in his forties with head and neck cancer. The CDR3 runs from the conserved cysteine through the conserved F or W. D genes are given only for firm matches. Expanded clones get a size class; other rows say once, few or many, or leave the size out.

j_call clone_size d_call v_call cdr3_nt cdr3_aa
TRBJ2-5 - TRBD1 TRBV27 TGTGCCAGCAGTGGACAGGGGGCTATTACGACACAAGAGACCCAGTACTTC CASSGQGAITTQETQYF
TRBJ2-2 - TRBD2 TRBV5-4 TGTGCCAGCAGCAGAACTCAGAGCGGGAGGGCCCTCGGGCGGGAGCTGTTTTTT CASSRTQSGRALGRELFF
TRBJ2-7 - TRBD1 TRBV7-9 TGTGCCAGCAGCCCACCACCGGGACAGCTACACTCCTACGAGCAGTACTTC CASSPPPGQLHSYEQYF
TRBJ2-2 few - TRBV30 TGTGCCGGATCCGGGGATACCGGGGAGCTGTTTTTT CAGSGDTGELFF
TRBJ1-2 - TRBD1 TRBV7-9 TGTGCCAGCAGCTCTGACAGGGGGCGGGATGGCTACACCTTC CASSSDRGRDGYTF
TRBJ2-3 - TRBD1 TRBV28 TGTGCCAGCAGTGCCCAGGGGGCAGCTAGCACAGATACGCAGTATTTT CASSAQGAASTDTQYF
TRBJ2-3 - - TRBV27 TGTGCCAGCAGTTGGGACGGCGGGACGGGGGATACGCAGTATTTT CASSWDGGTGDTQYF
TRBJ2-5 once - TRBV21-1 TGTGCCATCAACAATTCCGGATATGGGACAAGGGGAGGTGTGACCCAGTACTTC CAINNSGYGTRGGVTQYF
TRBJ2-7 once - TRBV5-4 TGTGCCAGCAGCTCCCCGGGGCTCGACGAGCAGTACTTC CASSSPGLDEQYF
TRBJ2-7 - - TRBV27 TGTGCCAGCAGTTTTGCCCCTAGCTCCTACGAGCAGTACTTC CASSFAPSSYEQYF
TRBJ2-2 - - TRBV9 TGTGCCAGCAGCGTATCCCTCGGTGGCGACACCGGGGAGCTGTTTTTT CASSVSLGGDTGELFF
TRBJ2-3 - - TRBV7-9 TGTGCCAGCACCCGGCAGGGGATCCCAGATACGCAGTATTTT CASTRQGIPDTQYF
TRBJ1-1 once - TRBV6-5 TGTGCCAGCAGTTATTCGGGGGGCACGAACACTGAAGCTTTCTTT CASSYSGGTNTEAFF
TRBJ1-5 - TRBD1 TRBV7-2 TGTGCCAGCAGCTTGACAGGGCCGCCCCAGCATTTT CASSLTGPPQHF
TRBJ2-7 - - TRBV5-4 TGTGCCAGCAGCTTGGGTGGGAGGGACAGGTACGAGCAGTACTTC CASSLGGRDRYEQYF
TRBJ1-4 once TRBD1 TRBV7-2 TGTGCCAGCAGCCGGGACAGGGGGAATGAAAAACTGTTTTTT CASSRDRGNEKLFF
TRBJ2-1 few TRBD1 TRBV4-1 TGCGCCAGCAGCCAAGACGGTGGGGGGACAGGGGTGGGCAATGAGCAGTTCTTC CASSQDGGGTGVGNEQFF
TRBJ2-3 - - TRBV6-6 TGTGCCAGCAGTTACTCGAGTCGGGGGATGGCAGATACGCAGTATTTT CASSYSSRGMADTQYF
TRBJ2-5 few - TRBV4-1 TGCGCCAGCAGCCGAACGGGGGCCCCTCAAGAGACCCAGTACTTC CASSRTGAPQETQYF
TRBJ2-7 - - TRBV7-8 TGTGCCAGCAGCTTAGCCGGTAGGGCTCGCCAATTC CASSLAGRARQF
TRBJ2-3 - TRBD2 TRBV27 TGTGCCAGCAGTTTAGCGGGGGGATCCACAGATACGCAGTATTTT CASSLAGGSTDTQYF
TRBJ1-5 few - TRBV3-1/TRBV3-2 TGTGCCAGCAGCCAGAGTCAGGGCCTTCAGCCCCAGCATTTT CASSQSQGLQPQHF
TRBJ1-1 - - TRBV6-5 TGTGCCAGCACCAGGACAGCTCTGAACACTGAAGCTTTCTTT CASTRTALNTEAFF
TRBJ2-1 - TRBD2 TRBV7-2 TGTGCCAGCAACCTCCCGGGGGGTAGCGAAGATGAGCAGTTCTTC CASNLPGGSEDEQFF
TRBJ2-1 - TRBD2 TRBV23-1 TGCGCCAGCAGTCAATCACTAGCGGGAGGGGCTGGTGGCAATGAGCAGTTCTTC CASSQSLAGGAGGNEQFF
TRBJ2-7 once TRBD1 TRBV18 TGTGCCAGCTCACCTAACTTAGGGACAGGGGGCTGGGGGCAGTACTTC CASSPNLGTGGWGQYF
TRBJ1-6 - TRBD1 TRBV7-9 TGTGCCAGCAGCTTACGACAGGGTAACTCACCCCTCCACTTT CASSLRQGNSPLHF
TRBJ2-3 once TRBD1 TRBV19 TGTGCCAGTATACCGACCTCGGGACAGGGAGTAATCACGCAGTATTTT CASIPTSGQGVITQYF
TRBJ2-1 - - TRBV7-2 TGTGCCAGCAGCAAACGACAAGAATACAATGAGCAGTTCTTC CASSKRQEYNEQFF
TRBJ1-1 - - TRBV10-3 TGTGCCCCAAACCCTTACACCGGGACTTACAACACTGAAGCTTTCTTT CAPNPYTGTYNTEAFF
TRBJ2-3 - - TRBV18 TGTGCCAGCTCACCAGGGGAGCGAGATACGCAGTATTTT CASSPGERDTQYF
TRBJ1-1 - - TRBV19 TGTGCCAGTAGTACCCCCCCGCGGAGGGGCACTGAAGCTTTCTTT CASSTPPRRGTEAFF